This T cell receptor (beta chain) is drawn from a study of T cells in Graves' hyperthyroidism and ophthalmopathy. About the study: Before any treatment, at initial diagnosis, peripheral blood was collected.

Germline values: CDR1 SGDLS, CDR2 YYNGEE. The length of the CDR3 is 15 residues. V lost 2 bases to trimming and J lost 1 base, with 12 bases between them. Amplified regions were TCR beta CDR3 sequences from RNA transcripts. The HTBI primer set served for first-round RT-PCR of the TCR CDR3. TCRdb re-analysed the multiplex PCR reads in MiXCR, keeping a single row per CDR3 protein. Of about 640,000 distinct CDR3 sequences in the sample, roughly 20% were seen once. The TCR sequence derives from a man aged 25-45 years with Graves' ophthalmopathy. V gene TRBV9 combines with J gene TRBJ1-1; D not certain. Input material: blood. The CDR3 DNA reads TGTGCCAGCAGCGTTAGACGTGAGGGGAACACTGAAGCTTTCTTT. Its translation: CASSVRREGNTEAFF.